This T cell receptor beta chain emerged from a study of tumor-infiltrating lymphocytes in localized non-small cell lung cancer. Study context: Each patient gave resected tumor and non-adjacent uninvolved lung tissue.

This clone was seen only a few times. The CDR3 has 18 residues. With 0 bases removed from V and 2 bases from J, the gap between germline ends came to 18 bases. Per the germline V gene, CDR1 is MGHRA and CDR2 is YSYEKL. Profiled with immunoSEQ multiplex PCR; TCRdb holds only in-frame clones, not every one. Of 5,500 to 8,500 clones listed, 65% to 75% are singletons. Material for sequencing was lung tumor tissue. The chain couples TRBV4-1 to TRBJ2-3, with a possible D match to TRBD1 (5 bases). This TCR came from a human donor with non-small cell lung cancer. Here the CDR3 reads CASSQDSTGRAFTDTQYF. CDR3 in DNA: TGCGCCAGCAGCCAAGATAGCACGGGCAGGGCGTTCACAGATACGCAGTATTTT.